The 31 T cell receptor beta chains listed next were all sequenced from one sample in a study of T cell responses to AZD1222 COVID-19 vaccine. The protocol was immunoSEQ multiplex PCR, while the TCRdb copy is restricted to in-frame clones and leaves out a portion. The table shows around 140,000 clones, with 93% occurring only once. Sequenced material: peripheral blood, taken on day 0 of AZD1222 vaccination. These receptors were taken from an adult in good health.

The chain is built from TRBV7-2 and TRBJ1-2; maybe TRBD1 (5 bases). The CDR3 contains 13 residues. CDR1 and CDR2 from the germline V gene are SGHTA and FQGNSA. V lost 1 base and J 6 bases, leaving 9 bases between the germline ends. CDR3 residues: CASSLGPGHGYTF. In DNA form, the CDR3 reads TGTGCCAGCAGCTTAGGCCCGGGACATGGCTACACCTTC.

The V gene is TRBV3-1 (or the pseudogene TRBV3-2), the J gene TRBJ2-1; 12 nucleotides line up with TRBD1. This CDR3 is 14 amino acids long. Germline trimming cut 6 bases from V and 6 bases from J; bases unmatched to any gene: 3. Germline lookup yields CDR1 LGHDT and CDR2 YNNKEL (reference sequence). CDR3 sequence: CASRGQGAVNEQFF. DNA of the CDR3: TGTGCCAGCAGGGGACAGGGGGCTGTCAATGAGCAGTTCTTC.

This chain uses TRBV9 with TRBJ2-6; tentatively, D is TRBD2 (5 bases). Germline V gene data show CDR1 as SGDLS and CDR2 as YYNGEE. V lost 4 bases and J lost 0, with 17 bases in between. The CDR3 spans 18 residues. In DNA form, the CDR3 reads TGTGCCAGCAGCCCAGCGGCAGGCGAAGCCTCTGGGGCCAACGTCCTGACTTTC. This gives the protein CASSPAAGEASGANVLTF.

A single count supports this clone. V is TRBV7-6 and J is TRBJ2-7; D is undetermined. Germline V gene sequence: CDR1 SGHVS, CDR2 FNYEAQ. Trimming shortened V by 6 bases and J by 1 base, and 10 bases separated the two germline ends. The CDR3 spans 13 residues. CDR3 amino acids: CASSLDLSYEQYF. The CDR3 nucleotides are TGTGCCAGCAGTCTGGATCTGTCCTACGAGCAGTACTTC.

This chain uses TRBV5-6 with TRBJ2-7; 8 bases fit TRBD1. The ends lost 4 bases at V and 2 bases at J; junction bases unmatched: 14. The CDR3 consists of 17 residues. CDR1 and CDR2 (germline): SGHDT, YYEEEE. The CDR3 is CASSPNPPATGAYEQYF. The CDR3 DNA reads TGTGCCAGCAGCCCCAACCCGCCGGCGACAGGGGCCTACGAGCAGTACTTC.

This chain connects TRBV7-9 to TRBJ1-1; D possibly corresponds to TRBD1 (5 bases). V gave up 4 bases and J gave up 11 bases, with 17 bases separating them. This CDR3 has 13 amino acids. Germline-derived CDR1 and CDR2 are SEHNR and FQNEAQ (reference sequence). In DNA form, the CDR3 reads TGTGCCAGCAGCTCTAGGTGGGGCGCGAATGCTTTCTTT. Translation gives CASSSRWGANAFF.

This sequence joins TRBV14 and TRBJ2-2; D remains unclear. V was trimmed by 1 base and J by 8 bases, leaving 14 bases between them. Germline lookup yields CDR1 SGHDN and CDR2 FVKESK. The CDR3 totals 15 residues. The CDR3 sequence: CASSQGSALSGELFF. Here the CDR3 DNA reads TGTGCCAGCAGCCAAGGTTCGGCGTTAAGTGGGGAGCTGTTTTTT.

CDR3 sequence: CASSLEVADPYEQYF. The CDR3 coding sequence is TGTGCCAGCAGCTTAGAAGTGGCGGACCCCTACGAGCAGTACTTC. V and J are TRBV7-9 and TRBJ2-7; D remains ambiguous. Trimming took 1 base from V and 2 from J, leaving 12 bases between them. This CDR3 contains 15 residues. Germline loops: CDR1 SEHNR, CDR2 FQNEAQ (reference sequence).

This clone was picked up one time. The chain has TRBV5-5 and TRBJ1-2; D is perhaps TRBD1 (6 bases). V was pared by 4 bases and J by 2 bases, with 12 bases between. The CDR3 length is 14 residues. The germline V gene has CDR1 SGHKS and CDR2 YYEKEE (reference sequence). The CDR3 sequence: CASSPDRFNYGYTF. The CDR3 DNA follows: TGTGCCAGCAGCCCTGACAGGTTCAACTATGGCTACACCTTC.

The gene calls are TRBV6-1 and TRBJ1-2; the D gene is possibly TRBD1 (6 bases). CDR1 MNHNS and CDR2 SASEGT come from the germline V gene. V was clipped by 0 bases and J by 7 bases, with 12 bases between them. This CDR3 has 14 amino acids. This CDR3 is CASSEARGASGYTF. For the CDR3, the DNA is TGTGCCAGCAGTGAAGCTCGGGGGGCGAGTGGCTACACCTTC.

The count of this clone is one. The CDR3 DNA sequence: TGTGCCAGCAGCGAGACAGGCACCTACGAGCAGTACTTC. Protein sequence: CASSETGTYEQYF. The chain employs TRBV7-2 and TRBJ2-7; tentative D call: TRBD1 (6 bases). CDR1 is SGHTA, CDR2 FQGNSA, per germline. This CDR3 has 13 residues. Trimming cost V 5 bases and J 2 bases, with 10 bases left between them.

The rearrangement links TRBV5-1 to TRBJ2-4; possibly TRBD1 for D (5 bases). The ends were cut back, 1 base at V and 7 bases at J, with 9 bases in the middle. This CDR3 region has 13 residues. Looked up from germline, CDR1 is SGHRS and CDR2 is YFSETQ. In DNA form, the CDR3 reads TGCGCCAGCAGCTTGCTAGGGGCGAACATTCAGTACTTC. Its translation: CASSLLGANIQYF.

The chain employs TRBV9 and TRBJ1-1; D call uncertain. Trimming took 1 base from V and 1 from J, leaving 11 bases between them. The CDR3 is made up of 15 amino acids. Germline-derived CDR1 and CDR2 are SGDLS and YYNGEE. DNA for the CDR3: TGTGCCAGCAGCGTACTTACGTCAGGGAACACTGAAGCTTTCTTT. Encoded protein: CASSVLTSGNTEAFF.

The chain combines TRBV30 with TRBJ2-2, with 7 bases matching TRBD2. There are 14 residues in the CDR3. The germline V gene encodes CDR1 GTSNPN and CDR2 SVGIG (reference sequence). The V gene end was trimmed by 2 bases and the J gene end by 0 bases; junction bases not matched to a gene: 0. CDR3 nucleotides: TGTGCCTGGAGTACTAGCGCGAACACCGGGGAGCTGTTTTTT. Amino acid sequence: CAWSTSANTGELFF. Based on the CDR3 plus reference TRBV30 and TRBJ2-2, the full variable domain is SQTIHQWPATLVQPVGSPLSLECTVEGTSNPNLYWYRQAAGRGLQLLFYSVGIGQISSEVPQNLSASRPQDRQFILSSKKLLLSDSGFYLCAWSTSANTGELFFGEGSRLTVL.

The chain uses TRBV6-6 and TRBJ1-4, with 7 bases identical to TRBD1. The V segment lost 2 bases and the J segment 5 bases; nucleotides outside the gene matches: 2. This CDR3 has 14 residues. Germline V gene data show CDR1 as MNHNY and CDR2 as SVGAGI (reference sequence). CDR3 nucleotides: TGTGCCAGCAGTTACGGGACAGAGAATGAAAAACTGTTTTTT. The encoded protein is CASSYGTENEKLFF.

V gene TRBV28 combines with J gene TRBJ1-4, with 8 bases matching TRBD1. The CDR3 runs 15 residues. V shed 6 bases and J 8 bases; nucleotides not matched to a gene: 11. Germline V gene data show CDR1 as MDHEN and CDR2 as SYDVKM. In nucleotides, the CDR3 is TGTGCCAGCAGCCCATTTCAGGGGGCCGACGAAAAACTGTTTTTT. This sequence encodes CASSPFQGADEKLFF.

This clone was observed once. This chain connects TRBV30 to TRBJ1-5, with D perhaps matching TRBD1 (5 bases). Germline V gene data show CDR1 as GTSNPN and CDR2 as SVGIG (reference sequence). Trimming shortened V by 1 base and J by 5 bases, and 12 bases separated the two germline ends. The CDR3 sequence is 14 residues long. The CDR3 nucleotides are TGTGCCTGGAGTGGGGGCTATCCTTATCAGCCCCAGCATTTT. Protein sequence: CAWSGGYPYQPQHF.

The V gene is TRBV7-2, the J gene TRBJ1-3; perhaps TRBD1 as D (6 bases). V was trimmed by 3 bases and J by 8 bases, leaving 11 bases between them. From germline, CDR1 is SGHTA and CDR2 FQGNSA. This CDR3 has 13 residues. In DNA, the CDR3 is TGTGCCAGCAGCTTTAGGACAGCGGACACCATATATTTT. As protein: CASSFRTADTIYF.

The chain has TRBV7-3 and TRBJ1-2; 10 bases map to TRBD1. Per the germline V gene, CDR1 is SGHTA and CDR2 is FQGTGA. The ends lost 5 bases at V and 7 bases at J; junction bases unmatched: 10. This CDR3 region has 15 residues. The CDR3 sequence: CASSPSGQGWSGYTF. The CDR3 region has the DNA TGTGCCAGCAGCCCGTCGGGACAGGGGTGGAGTGGCTACACCTTC.

V gene TRBV7-6 combines with J gene TRBJ2-3; TRBD2 aligns across 8 bases. This CDR3 has 16 amino acids. V lost 2 bases and J lost 4; bases outside the gene matches: 8. Germline assignment: CDR1 SGHVS and CDR2 FNYEAQ. CDR3 sequence: CASSLTSGGVADTQYF. The CDR3 DNA sequence: TGTGCCAGCAGCTTAACGAGCGGGGGTGTGGCAGATACGCAGTATTTT.

The chain is built from TRBV14 and TRBJ2-7, with 11 nucleotides matching TRBD1. The CDR3 totals 16 residues. Germline CDR1 reads SGHDN; CDR2 reads FVKESK. V lost 4 bases and J lost 2; bases outside the gene matches: 7. In nucleotides, the CDR3 is TGTGCCAGCAGCCCCGGACAGGGGGCGCCTACCTACGAGCAGTACTTC. Translated, it gives CASSPGQGAPTYEQYF.

The chain is built from TRBV12-5 and TRBJ1-1; 10 bases agree with TRBD1. The germline gives CDR1 LGHNT, CDR2 FRNRAP. The V and J ends lost 4 bases and 7 bases, in that order; junction bases with no gene match: 9. This CDR3 region has 15 residues. CDR3 protein: CASGSKTGGPDEAFF. CDR3 in DNA: TGTGCTAGTGGTTCGAAGACAGGGGGCCCCGATGAAGCTTTCTTT.

The chain carries TRBV3-1 (or the pseudogene TRBV3-2) and TRBJ2-1; D is tentatively TRBD1 or TRBD2 (5 bases each). Trimming took 3 bases from V and 4 from J, leaving 7 bases between them. Germline assignment: CDR1 LGHDT and CDR2 YNNKEL (reference sequence). The CDR3 spans 13 residues. DNA for the CDR3: TGTGCCAGCAGCCAGGGACGTTACAATGAGCAGTTCTTC. This codes for CASSQGRYNEQFF.

CDR3 amino acids: CASSPQVGSIAPYEQYF. The CDR3 DNA follows: TGTGCCAGCAGTCCCCAGGTGGGGAGTATCGCCCCCTACGAGCAGTACTTC. The chain has TRBV6-6 and TRBJ2-7, with D tentatively TRBD2 (5 bases). The germline V gene encodes CDR1 MNHNY and CDR2 SVGAGI (reference sequence). The CDR3 runs 17 residues. Trimming stripped 5 bases from V and 2 bases from J, with 22 bases between.

The chain couples TRBV6-5 to TRBJ2-7; maybe TRBD2 (6 bases). Germline V gene data show CDR1 as MNHEY and CDR2 as SVGAGI. V lost 2 bases and J 2 bases, leaving 13 bases between the germline ends. The CDR3 is made up of 15 amino acids. CDR3 sequence reads: CASSYDRDSAYEQYF. The CDR3 region has the DNA TGTGCCAGCAGTTACGATAGGGACTCAGCCTACGAGCAGTACTTC.

The V call is TRBV5-1, the J call TRBJ2-2, with D perhaps assigned TRBD1 or TRBD2 (5 bases each). CDR3 length: 15 residues. From germline, CDR1 is SGHRS and CDR2 YFSETQ. V lost 5 bases and J lost 7, with 18 bases in between. This CDR3 reads CASRTGTTVYGELFF. The CDR3 DNA reads as TGCGCCAGCAGAACCGGGACCACGGTTTACGGGGAGCTGTTTTTT.

This chain links TRBV7-8 with TRBJ1-3; the D is unclear. The length of the CDR3 is 16 residues. Trimming removed 5 bases from V and 2 bases from J, with 16 bases in between. The germline CDR1 and CDR2 sequences are SGHVS and FQNEAQ. In DNA, the CDR3 is TGTGCCAGCAGCCCAAAACTAGGAGGAGCTGGAAACACCATATATTTT. Translation: CASSPKLGGAGNTIYF.

This chain uses TRBV28 with TRBJ1-2; no reliable D call. Germline V lookup: CDR1 MDHEN, CDR2 SYDVKM. The CDR3 length is 16 residues. V was pared by 1 base and J by 4 bases, with 16 bases between. As DNA, the CDR3 is TGTGCCAGCAGTTTATTTGACGGACTGGAGAGCTATGGCTACACCTTC. This encodes CASSLFDGLESYGYTF.

The chain carries TRBV19 and TRBJ2-1, with 7 bases that match TRBD2. The CDR3 extends over 16 amino acids. Looked up from germline, CDR1 is LNHDA and CDR2 is SQIVND (reference sequence). J gave up 0 bases and V 6 bases, and 8 bases lay outside the gene matches. The chain's CDR3 is CASRSPRGSSYNEQFF. The CDR3 region has the DNA TGTGCCAGTAGGTCCCCGCGCGGGAGCTCCTACAATGAGCAGTTCTTC.

DNA of the CDR3: TGCGCCAGCAGCCGGGGGACAGGGAGGGGTAATGAAAAACTGTTTTTT. Its protein product is CASSRGTGRGNEKLFF. The rearrangement links TRBV4-3 to TRBJ1-4, with 9 bases fitting TRBD1. The junction had 7 bases not matched to a gene; V was cut back by 4 bases and J by 4 bases. Germline assignment: CDR1 LGHNA and CDR2 YSLEER. There are 16 residues in the CDR3.

CDR3 nucleotides: TGTGCCAGCAGTTTCGGCCCGGACGATGAGCAGTTCTTC. It codes for CASSFGPDDEQFF. The J gene is TRBJ2-1, the V gene TRBV12-3 or TRBV12-4; D uncertain. Trimming stripped 3 bases from V and 8 bases from J, with 11 bases between. This CDR3 region has 13 residues.